The subject of this entry is one TCR beta chain. Only in-frame clones appear in the TCRdb table, and some are missing; sequencing was by immunoSEQ multiplex PCR. The sample has 100,000 to 150,000 clones, about four fifths seen once. The V gene's germline CDR1 is MGHRA and CDR2 YSYEKL. This CDR3 comprises 14 residues. V was clipped by 3 bases and J by 4 bases, with 12 bases between them. This sample stems from a study of blood T cell repertoires in COVID-19. The specimen sequenced was peripheral blood. The chain carries TRBV4-1 and TRBJ1-2, with D unresolved. This clonotype was sampled from a middle-aged man with active or convalescent COVID-19. The CDR3 DNA reads TGCGCCAGCAGCCAGGGAGCGGACCCCTATGGCTACACCTTC. This translates into CASSQGADPYGYTF.